This T cell receptor (beta chain) is drawn from a study of cytomegalovirus exposure and HLA in healthy donors. Study as a whole: T cells numbering about 179 million yielded more than 100 million unique TCR beta sequences in an earlier analysis. When 350 to 500 donors were genotyped, over 80% of them were found to fall in the Caucasian-associated ancestry cluster.

CDR1 is SGDLS, CDR2 YYNGEE, per germline. This CDR3 has 14 amino acids. Trimming removed 5 bases at V and 4 bases at J, with 15 bases between. In the PCR, 60 Vbeta and 13 Jbeta primers were used. Repertoires were generated with immunoSEQ multiplex PCR, while TCRdb's copy carries only in-frame clones and drops some. The repertoire holds 200,000 to 250,000 clones, with approximately 80% as singletons. Sequencing was carried out using PBMCs. The source is a woman in her forties in good health and CMV-seronegative. The chain links TRBV9 to TRBJ1-2; tentatively, D is TRBD1 (5 bases). The CDR3 DNA is TGTGCCAGCAGTGGGGAGGGACGGAGCTATGGCTACACCTTC. Translated: CASSGEGRSYGYTF.